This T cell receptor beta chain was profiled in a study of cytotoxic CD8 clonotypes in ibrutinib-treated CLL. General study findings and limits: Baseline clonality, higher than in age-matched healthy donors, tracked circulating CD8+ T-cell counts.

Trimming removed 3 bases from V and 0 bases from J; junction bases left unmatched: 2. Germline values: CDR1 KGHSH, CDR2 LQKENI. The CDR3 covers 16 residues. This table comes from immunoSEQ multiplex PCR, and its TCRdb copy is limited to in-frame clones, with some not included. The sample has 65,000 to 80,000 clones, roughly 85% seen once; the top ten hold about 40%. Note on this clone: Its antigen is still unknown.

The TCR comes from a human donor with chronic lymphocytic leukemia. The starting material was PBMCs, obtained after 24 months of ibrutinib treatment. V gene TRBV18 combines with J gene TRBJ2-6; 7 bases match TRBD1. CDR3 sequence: CASSPNRGSGANVLTF. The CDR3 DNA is TGTGCCAGCTCACCCAACAGGGGCTCTGGGGCCAACGTCCTGACTTTC.